The 13 T cell receptor beta chains presented below share a single source sample, sequenced in a study of blood T cell repertoires in COVID-19. Repertoires were generated with immunoSEQ multiplex PCR, while TCRdb's copy carries only in-frame clones and drops some. The sample yields around 130,000 clones, about 81% seen once. The sequencing sample was made of peripheral blood. These receptors all come from a woman aged 80 or over with acute or convalescent COVID-19.

This clone was recorded once. The chain is built from TRBV9 and TRBJ1-5, with 9 bases matching TRBD1. CDR1 and CDR2 from the germline V gene are SGDLS and YYNGEE. The CDR3 consists of 14 residues. V trimming: 3 bases; J trimming: 6 bases; junction bases outside the gene matches: 4. As DNA, the CDR3 is TGTGCCAGCAGCGCCGGGACAGGGCTTCAGCCCCAGCATTTT. Protein sequence: CASSAGTGLQPQHF. The entire variable domain, with the rest obtained from reference TRBV9 and TRBJ1-5, is as follows: DSGVTQTPKHLITATGQRVTLRCSPRSGDLSVYWYQQSLDQGLQFLIQYYNGEERAKGNILERFSAQQFPDLHSELNLSSLELGDSALYFCASSAGTGLQPQHFGDGTRLSIL.

The chain has TRBV6-5 and TRBJ1-6; TRBD1 matches 7 bases. CDR1 and CDR2 from the germline V gene are MNHEY and SVGAGI. The junction had 3 bases not matched to a gene; V was cut back by 4 bases and J by 0 bases. This CDR3 comprises 16 residues. In DNA, the CDR3 is TGTGCCAGCAGTTCATGGACAGGCTCCTATAATTCACCCCTCCACTTT. Translation gives CASSSWTGSYNSPLHF.

The CDR3 region is CASSLALAPNSPLHF. The CDR3 DNA reads as TGTGCCAGCAGCTTAGCGCTGGCTCCCAATTCACCCCTCCACTTT. The chain links TRBV7-9 to TRBJ1-6; unclear D gene. Germline-derived CDR1 and CDR2 are SEHNR and FQNEAQ (reference sequence). The V end was cut by 0 bases, the J end by 7 bases, with 10 bases between. This CDR3 region has 15 residues.

Only one count was recorded for this clone. The CDR3 region is CASSYSASGNTDTQYF. CDR3 DNA: TGTGCCAGCAGTTACTCGGCTAGCGGGAACACAGATACGCAGTATTTT. This chain links TRBV6-6 with TRBJ2-3; 9 nucleotides match TRBD2. This CDR3 is 16 amino acids long. Germline V gene lookup returns CDR1 MNHNY and CDR2 SVGAGI (reference sequence). J was trimmed by 2 bases and V by 0 bases; bases with no gene match: 3.

The J gene is TRBJ1-5, the V gene TRBV7-9; possible D gene TRBD1, 6 bases. Trimming took off 4 bases at V and 7 bases at J, with 14 bases between the two ends. The CDR3 sequence is 14 residues long. Germline V lookup: CDR1 SEHNR, CDR2 FQNEAQ (reference sequence). The CDR3 DNA reads TGTGCCAGCAGCTACACAGGGTATGGACAGCCCCAGCATTTT. It codes for CASSYTGYGQPQHF. Full variable domain (missing parts from reference TRBV7-9 and TRBJ1-5): DTGVSQNPRHKITKRGQNVTFRCDPISEHNRLYWYRQTLGQGPEFLTYFQNEAQLEKSRLLSDRFSAERPKGSFSTLEIQRTEQGDSAMYLCASSYTGYGQPQHFGDGTRLSIL.

The chain recombines TRBV30 with TRBJ1-5; 7 bases map to TRBD1. The J segment lost 7 bases and the V segment lost 1 base, leaving 4 bases of the junction unmatched. CDR3 length: 13 amino acids. Germline values: CDR1 GTSNPN, CDR2 SVGIG (reference sequence). The CDR3 sequence is CAWSDTGEQPQHF. The CDR3 DNA reads as TGTGCCTGGAGTGACACAGGGGAACAGCCCCAGCATTTT. Together with reference TRBV30 and TRBJ1-5, the CDR3 gives the full variable domain: SQTIHQWPATLVQPVGSPLSLECTVEGTSNPNLYWYRQAAGRGLQLLFYSVGIGQISSEVPQNLSASRPQDRQFILSSKKLLLSDSGFYLCAWSDTGEQPQHFGDGTRLSIL.

The chain has TRBV10-1 and TRBJ2-5; a possible D gene is TRBD1 (5 bases). V was cut by 3 bases and J by 5 bases, with 13 bases left in between. Per the germline V gene, CDR1 is WNHNN and CDR2 is SYGVQD (reference sequence). This CDR3 contains 14 residues. The CDR3 is CASSERQNRETQYF. CDR3 DNA: TGCGCCAGCAGTGAAAGACAGAACCGGGAGACCCAGTACTTC.

Of note for this clone: This same CDR3 is encoded by further DNA sequences in the sample. The chain is built from TRBV7-2 and TRBJ1-1; 8 nucleotides match TRBD1. Germline-derived CDR1 and CDR2 are SGHTA and FQGNSA. The CDR3 spans 14 residues. V trimming: 2 bases; J trimming: 5 bases; junction bases outside the gene matches: 4. The CDR3 spells CASSLTGGGTEAFF. The CDR3 DNA follows: TGTGCCAGCAGCTTAACAGGGGGAGGGACTGAAGCTTTCTTT.

The chain uses TRBV19 and TRBJ2-2, with D possibly being TRBD1 (5 bases). V was clipped by 3 bases and J by 2 bases, with 7 bases between them. Germline CDR1 is LNHDA and CDR2 is SQIVND (reference sequence). This CDR3 region has 14 residues. The CDR3, as DNA: TGTGCCAGTAGTATTCAGGGTAACACCGGGGAGCTGTTTTTT. Translation gives CASSIQGNTGELFF.

This clone has a handful of counts. V usage is TRBV3-1 (or the pseudogene TRBV3-2) and J usage is TRBJ2-2; possible D gene TRBD1, 6 bases. CDR1 is LGHDT, CDR2 YNNKEL, per germline (reference sequence). Trimming left V 1 base short and J 7 bases short, with 13 bases between. This CDR3 region has 15 residues. The DNA for the CDR3 is TGTGCCAGCAGCCAAGGTTGGACAGATAACGGGGAGCTGTTTTTT. Amino acid sequence: CASSQGWTDNGELFF.

The chain carries TRBV4-1 and TRBJ1-3; a weak D match, TRBD1 (6 bases). This CDR3 contains 15 residues. Trimming took 4 bases from V and 0 from J, leaving 10 bases between them. Germline lookup yields CDR1 MGHRA and CDR2 YSYEKL. CDR3 in amino acids: CASSRTEGSGNTIYF. CDR3 nucleotide sequence: TGCGCCAGCAGCCGGACAGAGGGCTCTGGAAACACCATATATTTT.

The chain joins TRBV25-1 to TRBJ1-4, with 9 bases lining up with TRBD1. V was pared by 4 bases and J by 7 bases, with 7 bases of the junction left unmatched. The CDR3 is 15 amino acids. Germline lookup yields CDR1 MGHDK and CDR2 SYGVNS. The CDR3 nucleotides read TGTGCCAGCAGTGTGTCGACAGGGGGTGGTGAAAAACTGTTTTTT. As protein: CASSVSTGGGEKLFF. The full variable domain, rest sourced from reference TRBV25-1 and TRBJ1-4, is EADIYQTPRYLVIGTGKKITLECSQTMGHDKMYWYQQDPGMELHLIHYSYGVNSTEKGDLSSESTVSRIRTEHFPLTLESARPSHTSQYLCASSVSTGGGEKLFFGSGTQLSVL.

The J gene is TRBJ2-7, the V gene TRBV6-2 or TRBV6-3; D call uncertain. From germline, CDR1 is MNHEY and CDR2 SVGEGT. The V and J ends lost 4 bases and 5 bases respectively, with 12 bases between them. The CDR3 extends over 13 amino acids. CDR3 in amino acids: CASSSTSPHEQYF. CDR3 nucleotide sequence: TGTGCCAGCAGTTCCACCAGTCCCCACGAGCAGTACTTC.